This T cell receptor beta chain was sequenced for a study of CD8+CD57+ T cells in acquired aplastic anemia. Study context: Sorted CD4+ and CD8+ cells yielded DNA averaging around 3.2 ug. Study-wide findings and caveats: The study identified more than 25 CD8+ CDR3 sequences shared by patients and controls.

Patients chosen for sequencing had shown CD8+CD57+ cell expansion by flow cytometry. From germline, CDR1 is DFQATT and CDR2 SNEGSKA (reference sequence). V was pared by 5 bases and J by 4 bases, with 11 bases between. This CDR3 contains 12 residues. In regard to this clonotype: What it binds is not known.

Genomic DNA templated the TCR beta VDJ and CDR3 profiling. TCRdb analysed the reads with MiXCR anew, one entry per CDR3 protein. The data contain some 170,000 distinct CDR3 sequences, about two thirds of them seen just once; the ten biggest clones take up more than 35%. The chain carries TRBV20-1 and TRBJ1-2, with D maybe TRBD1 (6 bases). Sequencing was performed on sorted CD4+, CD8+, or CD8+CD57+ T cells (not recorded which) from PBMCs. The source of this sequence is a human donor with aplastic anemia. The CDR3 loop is CSAFRQVYGYTF. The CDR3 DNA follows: TGCAGTGCTTTTCGACAGGTCTATGGCTACACCTTC.